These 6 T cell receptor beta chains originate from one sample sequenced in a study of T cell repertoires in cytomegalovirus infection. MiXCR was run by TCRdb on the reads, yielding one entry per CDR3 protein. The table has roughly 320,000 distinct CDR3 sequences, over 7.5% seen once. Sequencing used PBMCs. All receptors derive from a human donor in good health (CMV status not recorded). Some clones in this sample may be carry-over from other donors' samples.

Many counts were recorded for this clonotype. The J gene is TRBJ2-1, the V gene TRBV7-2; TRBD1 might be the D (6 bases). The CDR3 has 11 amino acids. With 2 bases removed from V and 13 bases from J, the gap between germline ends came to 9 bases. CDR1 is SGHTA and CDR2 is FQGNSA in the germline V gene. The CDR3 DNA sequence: TGTGCCAGCAGCTTAAGACAGGACCAGTTCTTC. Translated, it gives CASSLRQDQFF.

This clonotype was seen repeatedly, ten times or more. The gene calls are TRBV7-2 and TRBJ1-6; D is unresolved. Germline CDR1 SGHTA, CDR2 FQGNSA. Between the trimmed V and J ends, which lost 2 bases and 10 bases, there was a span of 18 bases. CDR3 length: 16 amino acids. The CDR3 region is CASSLSLGPAGSPLHF. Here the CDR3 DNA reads TGTGCCAGCAGCTTATCTCTCGGGCCGGCCGGCTCACCCCTCCACTTT.

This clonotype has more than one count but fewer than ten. Written as DNA, the CDR3 is TGTGCCAGCAGCTCATATGGGGGGGGTTCTAACTATGGCTACACCTTC. Protein: CASSSYGGGSNYGYTF. V is TRBV7-9 and J is TRBJ1-2, with D possibly TRBD1 on 5 matching bases. The CDR3 length is 16 residues. Germline V gene sequence: CDR1 SEHNR, CDR2 FQNEAQ (reference sequence). V lost 4 bases and J 0 bases, leaving 15 bases between the germline ends.

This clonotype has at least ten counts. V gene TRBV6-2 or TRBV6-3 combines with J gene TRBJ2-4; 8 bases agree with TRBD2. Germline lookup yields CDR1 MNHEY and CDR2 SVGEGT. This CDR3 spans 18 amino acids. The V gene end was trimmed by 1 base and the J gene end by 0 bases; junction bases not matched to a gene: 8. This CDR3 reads CASSYYQGGRLAKNIQYF. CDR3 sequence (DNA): TGTGCCAGCAGTTACTACCAAGGCGGGAGGTTAGCCAAAAACATTCAGTACTTC.

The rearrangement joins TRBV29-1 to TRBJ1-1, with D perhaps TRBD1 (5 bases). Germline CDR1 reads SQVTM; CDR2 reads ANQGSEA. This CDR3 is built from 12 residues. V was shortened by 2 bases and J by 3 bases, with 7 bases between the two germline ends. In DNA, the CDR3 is TGCAGCGTTGAAATGGGGGACACTGAAGCTTTCTTT. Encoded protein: CSVEMGDTEAFF.

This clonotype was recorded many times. The CDR3 region is CASSPRLVADTQYF. The CDR3 coding sequence is TGTGCCAGCAGCCCGCGACTAGTGGCAGATACGCAGTATTTT. The rearrangement joins TRBV7-2 to TRBJ2-3, with D possibly TRBD2 on 6 matching bases. Trimming left V 5 bases short and J 4 bases short, with 13 bases between. CDR1 SGHTA and CDR2 FQGNSA come from the germline V gene. CDR3 size: 14 residues. The entire variable domain, with the rest obtained from reference TRBV7-2 and TRBJ2-3, is as follows: GAGVSQSPSNKVTEKGKDVELRCDPISGHTALYWYRQSLGQGLEFLIYFQGNSAPDKSGLPSDRFSAERTGGSVSTLTIQRTQQEDSAVYLCASSPRLVADTQYFGPGTRLTVL.